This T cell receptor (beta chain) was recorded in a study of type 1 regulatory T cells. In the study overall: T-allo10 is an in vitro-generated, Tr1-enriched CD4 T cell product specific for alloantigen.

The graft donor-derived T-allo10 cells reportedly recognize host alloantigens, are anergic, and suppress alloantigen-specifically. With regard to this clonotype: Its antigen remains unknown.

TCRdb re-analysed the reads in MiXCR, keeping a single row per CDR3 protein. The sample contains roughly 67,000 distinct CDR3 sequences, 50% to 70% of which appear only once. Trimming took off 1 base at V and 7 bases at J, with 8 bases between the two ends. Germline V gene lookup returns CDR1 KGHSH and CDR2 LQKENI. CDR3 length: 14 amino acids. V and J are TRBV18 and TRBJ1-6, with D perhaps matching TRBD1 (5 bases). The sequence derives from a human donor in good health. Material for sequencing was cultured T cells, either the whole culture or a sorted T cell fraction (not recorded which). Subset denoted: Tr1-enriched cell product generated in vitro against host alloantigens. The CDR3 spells CASSPQQENSPLHF. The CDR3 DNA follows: TGTGCCAGCTCACCACAACAGGAAAATTCACCCCTCCACTTT.